Presented here are 31 T cell receptor beta chains from one specimen sequenced in a study of blood T cell repertoires in COVID-19. Measured with immunoSEQ multiplex PCR; TCRdb has only the in-frame clones, and not every one. The table includes about 120,000 clones, 80% to 90% detected once. The sequenced sample consisted of peripheral blood. Receptors originate from a human donor in a cohort sampled during active COVID-19.

The J gene is TRBJ2-5, the V gene TRBV9; 11 bases fit TRBD2. There are 17 residues in the CDR3. Germline trimming cut 0 bases from V and 3 bases from J; bases unmatched to any gene: 7. Germline V gene sequence: CDR1 SGDLS, CDR2 YYNGEE. CDR3 protein: CASSVVASGGSEETQYF. Here the CDR3 DNA reads TGTGCCAGCAGCGTAGTGGCTAGCGGGGGGTCTGAAGAGACCCAGTACTTC.

The V and J genes are TRBV7-2 and TRBJ2-3; 12 bases fit TRBD2. Trimming at V came to 4 bases and at J to 2 bases, leaving 4 bases not matched to a gene. The CDR3 length is 16 residues. The germline V gene encodes CDR1 SGHTA and CDR2 FQGNSA. This CDR3 is CASSSGLAGLTDTQYF. CDR3 bases: TGTGCCAGCAGCTCCGGACTAGCGGGGCTCACAGATACGCAGTATTTT.

The chain combines TRBV29-1 with TRBJ2-3; TRBD2 matches at 9 bases. Trimming cost V 1 base and J 0 bases; bases outside gene matches: 5. There are 16 residues in the CDR3. Germline CDR1 is SQVTM and CDR2 is ANQGSEA. The chain's CDR3 is CSVEGLADTSTDTQYF. As DNA, the CDR3 is TGCAGCGTTGAAGGACTAGCGGACACTAGCACAGATACGCAGTATTTT.

The V and J genes are TRBV7-9 and TRBJ1-2; 10 nucleotides align to TRBD1. This CDR3 region has 15 residues. Germline V gene sequence: CDR1 SEHNR, CDR2 FQNEAQ (reference sequence). V gave up 6 bases and J gave up 5 bases; unmatched junction bases: 9. The CDR3 DNA reads as TGTGCCAGCAGACCCGGGACAGGGGAAGGGTATGGCTACACCTTC. Encoded protein: CASRPGTGEGYGYTF.

This clone was recorded once. The chain couples TRBV7-6 to TRBJ2-1; D might be TRBD2 (5 bases). CDR1 and CDR2 from the germline V gene are SGHVS and FNYEAQ. The germline V and J ends were trimmed by 2 bases and 7 bases, with 15 bases remaining between them. CDR3 length equals 15 residues. The CDR3 region has the DNA TGTGCCAGCAGCTTACTAGTGGGAACGGGGAATGAGCAGTTCTTC. Its protein product is CASSLLVGTGNEQFF.

The genes are TRBV7-2 and TRBJ1-5; 7 bases map to TRBD1. Per the germline V gene, CDR1 is SGHTA and CDR2 is FQGNSA. The V and J ends lost 5 bases and 3 bases, in that order; junction bases with no gene match: 7. This CDR3 spans 15 amino acids. The CDR3 sequence is CASSLGQVFNQPQHF. The CDR3 DNA reads TGTGCCAGCAGCCTCGGACAGGTCTTCAATCAGCCCCAGCATTTT.

V usage is TRBV7-9 and J usage is TRBJ2-1; 9 nucleotides agree with TRBD2. CDR3 length equals 15 residues. V shed 4 bases, J shed 4 bases, and the junction held 5 bases outside the gene matches. From germline, CDR1 is SEHNR and CDR2 FQNEAQ (reference sequence). DNA of the CDR3: TGTGCCAGCAGCTATAGCGGGGGCCGATACAATGAGCAGTTCTTC. Translation gives CASSYSGGRYNEQFF.

The genes are TRBV2 and TRBJ2-1; 9 positions match TRBD2. This CDR3 contains 13 residues. CDR1 is SNHLY and CDR2 is FYNNEI in the germline V gene. The junction had 6 bases not matched to a gene; V was cut back by 8 bases and J by 7 bases. The CDR3 sequence is CASWRGGLNEQFF. The CDR3 DNA follows: TGTGCCAGCTGGCGGGGGGGCCTGAATGAGCAGTTCTTC.

This chain uses TRBV3-1 (or the pseudogene TRBV3-2) with TRBJ1-1; the match to TRBD1 covers 9 bases. V was pared by 4 bases and J by 9 bases, with 3 bases of the junction left unmatched. The CDR3 runs 12 residues. Germline assignment: CDR1 LGHDT and CDR2 YNNKEL (reference sequence). The DNA of the CDR3 is TGTGCCAGCAGCCCCGGACAGGGGCAAGCTTTCTTT. It translates to CASSPGQGQAFF.

This clone has more than one count but fewer than ten. This rearrangement joins TRBV27 to TRBJ2-6, with 8 bases lining up with TRBD1. Germline CDR1 reads MNHEY; CDR2 reads SMNVEV (reference sequence). V dropped 5 bases and J dropped 0; count of bases not matched to a gene: 9. The CDR3 contains 18 residues. The CDR3 protein is CASSPRTGLNSGANVLTF. The CDR3 DNA reads as TGTGCCAGCAGTCCCCGGACAGGGCTAAACTCTGGGGCCAACGTCCTGACTTTC.

The chain links TRBV4-3 to TRBJ2-7; 7 bases line up with TRBD1. Germline V CDR1 and CDR2: LGHNA, YSLEER. The CDR3 has 14 amino acids. J gave up 3 bases and V 4 bases, and 6 bases lay outside the gene matches. CDR3 bases: TGCGCCAGCAGCCCCGACAGGGCCCTCTACGAGCAGTACTTC. Protein sequence: CASSPDRALYEQYF.

This clone was seen a few times. The chain carries TRBV2 and TRBJ1-6; 10 nucleotides line up with TRBD1. CDR1 is SNHLY and CDR2 is FYNNEI in the germline V gene. The CDR3 sequence is 13 residues long. Trimming at V came to 10 bases and at J to 14 bases, leaving 11 bases not matched to a gene. This CDR3 is CATTPTGGEALHF. The CDR3 DNA reads as TGTGCCACCACCCCGACAGGGGGCGAAGCCCTCCACTTT.

The V and J genes are TRBV12-3 or TRBV12-4 and TRBJ2-5; D not resolved. Trimming took 2 bases from V and 3 from J, leaving 7 bases between them. The length of the CDR3 is 13 residues. CDR3 DNA: TGTGCCAGCAGTTTACGTGTTGAAGAGACCCAGTACTTC. Translated: CASSLRVEETQYF.

The rearrangement uses TRBV19 and TRBJ2-1, with D possibly matching TRBD1 (5 bases). The CDR3 is 14 residues long. Trimming removed 4 bases from V and 4 bases from J, with 11 bases in between. Germline V gene data show CDR1 as LNHDA and CDR2 as SQIVND (reference sequence). The CDR3 sequence: CASSSQGGYNEQFF. For the CDR3, the DNA is TGTGCCAGTAGTAGTCAGGGTGGTTACAATGAGCAGTTCTTC.

This clone has more than one count but fewer than ten. The chain links TRBV19 to TRBJ2-7; tentative D call: TRBD1 (5 bases). Trimming shortened V by 3 bases and J by 2 bases, and 8 bases separated the two germline ends. CDR3 length equals 13 residues. Germline V gene data show CDR1 as LNHDA and CDR2 as SQIVND (reference sequence). CDR3 bases: TGTGCCAGTAGTATGGGGCCAACCTACGAGCAGTACTTC. The encoded protein is CASSMGPTYEQYF. The full variable domain, completed using reference TRBV19 and TRBJ2-7, is DGGITQSPKYLFRKEGQNVTLSCEQNLNHDAMYWYRQDPGQGLRLIYYSQIVNDFQKGDIAEGYSVSREKKESFPLTVTSAQKNPTAFYLCASSMGPTYEQYFGPGTRLTVT.

J is TRBJ2-7 and V is TRBV27, with D maybe TRBD2 (5 bases). With 5 bases removed from V and 3 bases from J, the gap between germline ends came to 14 bases. The length of the CDR3 is 14 residues. Looked up from germline, CDR1 is MNHEY and CDR2 is SMNVEV (reference sequence). The CDR3, as DNA: TGTGCCAGCAGTACCAAGGACGGGATCTACGAGCAGTACTTC. Translation: CASSTKDGIYEQYF.

In this sample, this clone turned up once. V and J are TRBV7-8 and TRBJ2-1; no firm D call. The V end was cut by 1 base, the J end by 12 bases, with 10 bases between. The CDR3 spans 12 residues. CDR1 is SGHVS, CDR2 FQNEAQ, per germline. CDR3: CASSLEATGQFF. As DNA, the CDR3 is TGTGCCAGCAGCTTAGAAGCGACGGGGCAGTTCTTC. The full variable domain, with the rest looked up from reference TRBV7-8 and TRBJ2-1, is GAGVSQSPRYKVAKRGQDVALRCDPISGHVSLFWYQQALGQGPEFLTYFQNEAQLDKSGLPSDRFFAERPEGSVSTLKIQRTQQEDSAVYLCASSLEATGQFFGPGTRLTVL.

This clone was counted only a few times. The gene calls are TRBV3-1 (or the pseudogene TRBV3-2) and TRBJ2-2, with a weak D call TRBD1 (5 bases). The CDR3 extends over 14 amino acids. Per germline, CDR1 LGHDT and CDR2 YNNKEL (reference sequence). Trimming cost V 5 bases and J 6 bases, with 13 bases left between them. The CDR3 DNA follows: TGTGCCAGCAGCGGACACTCGCACGCCGGGGAGCTGTTTTTT. Protein sequence: CASSGHSHAGELFF.

The chain uses TRBV4-1 and TRBJ2-1, with 8 nucleotides matching TRBD1. With V trimmed by 3 bases and J by 3 bases, 7 bases remained unmatched. This CDR3 is built from 16 residues. The V gene's germline CDR1 is MGHRA and CDR2 YSYEKL. The CDR3 DNA reads TGCGCCAGCAGCCAGGGGACAGGCACCCGCTACAATGAGCAGTTCTTC. This sequence encodes CASSQGTGTRYNEQFF.

The chain employs TRBV7-6 and TRBJ2-2; D is undetermined. V lost 0 bases and J lost 4, with 6 bases in between. This CDR3 is built from 14 residues. Germline V gene data show CDR1 as SGHVS and CDR2 as FNYEAQ. The chain's CDR3 is CASSLAHSTGELFF. The CDR3, as DNA: TGTGCCAGCAGCTTAGCGCATAGCACCGGGGAGCTGTTTTTT.

The chain joins TRBV6-6 to TRBJ1-2; the D is unclear. CDR3 length: 15 amino acids. V gave up 3 bases and J gave up 2 bases, with 13 bases separating them. The germline CDR1 and CDR2 sequences are MNHNY and SVGAGI (reference sequence). This CDR3 is CASSYRAAENYGYTF. As DNA, the CDR3 is TGTGCCAGCAGTTATCGCGCCGCCGAGAACTATGGCTACACCTTC.

This clone was seen only once. The rearrangement links TRBV11-3 to TRBJ2-7; a possible D gene is TRBD1 (6 bases). The ends were cut back, 5 bases at V and 3 bases at J, with 11 bases in the middle. CDR3 size: 13 residues. Germline V gene data show CDR1 as SGHNT and CDR2 as YENEEA. CDR3 protein: CASSKQGNYEQYF. CDR3 coding DNA: TGTGCCAGCAGCAAACAGGGAAACTACGAGCAGTACTTC.

The chain joins TRBV7-8 to TRBJ1-2; D uncertain. Germline V lookup: CDR1 SGHVS, CDR2 FQNEAQ. V lost 8 bases, J lost 8 bases, and 12 bases lay in between. The CDR3 loop spans 11 amino acids. In DNA, the CDR3 is TGTGCCAGCGCGGCCGGGTTGGGCTACACCTTC. It codes for CASAAGLGYTF.

This clone occurred once. The genes are TRBV4-3 and TRBJ2-3; 7 bases map to TRBD1. This CDR3 region has 15 residues. Germline V gives CDR1 LGHNA, CDR2 YSLEER. With V trimmed by 1 base and J by 2 bases, 3 bases remained unmatched. In DNA form, the CDR3 reads TGCGCCAGCAGCCAAGGGGACAGATCCACAGATACGCAGTATTTT. Its translation: CASSQGDRSTDTQYF.

The rearrangement uses TRBV7-9 and TRBJ1-2, with 7 bases that match TRBD1. This CDR3 comprises 15 residues. Trimming cost V 2 bases and J 4 bases; bases outside gene matches: 7. CDR1 is SEHNR and CDR2 is FQNEAQ in the germline V gene (reference sequence). This CDR3 is CASSLISQGGYGYTF. In nucleotides, the CDR3 is TGTGCCAGCAGCTTAATATCCCAGGGGGGCTATGGCTACACCTTC.

This clone was seen only a few times. This sequence joins TRBV7-2 and TRBJ2-7, with 8 bases fitting TRBD1. Per the germline V gene, CDR1 is SGHTA and CDR2 is FQGNSA. Trimming at V came to 5 bases and at J to 6 bases, leaving 3 bases not matched to a gene. This CDR3 spans 12 amino acids. Here the CDR3 DNA reads TGTGCCAGCAGCCCTGGACAGGGCGAGCAGTACTTC. As protein: CASSPGQGEQYF.

This rearrangement joins TRBV2 to TRBJ1-1; 7 positions agree with TRBD1. Germline V gene data show CDR1 as SNHLY and CDR2 as FYNNEI. The CDR3 runs to 12 residues. Trimming cost V 6 bases and J 8 bases; bases outside gene matches: 6. CDR3 region: CASRGGGWEAFF. The CDR3 DNA reads TGTGCCAGCAGAGGGGGCGGGTGGGAAGCTTTCTTT.

V gene TRBV5-4 combines with J gene TRBJ1-2, with 7 bases identical to TRBD1. Germline values: CDR1 SGHNT, CDR2 YYREEE (reference sequence). CDR3 size: 14 residues. The ends lost 6 bases at V and 1 base at J; junction bases unmatched: 6. The CDR3 nucleotides are TGTGCCAGCACTCCGGGACAGCTTAACTATGGCTACACCTTC. Its translation: CASTPGQLNYGYTF. The whole variable domain, filled in from reference TRBV5-4 and TRBJ1-2, reads ETGVTQSPTHLIKTRGQQVTLRCSSQSGHNTVSWYQQALGQGPQFIFQYYREEENGRGNFPPRFSGLQFPNYSSELNVNALELDDSALYLCASTPGQLNYGYTFGSGTRLTVV.

This chain connects TRBV6-5 to TRBJ2-4; TRBD1 matches 7 bases. The ends lost 6 bases at V and 3 bases at J; junction bases unmatched: 5. Germline V gene sequence: CDR1 MNHEY, CDR2 SVGAGI. The CDR3 has 14 amino acids. The CDR3 here is CASRVGQHKNIQYF. The DNA for the CDR3 is TGTGCCAGCAGAGTGGGACAGCACAAAAACATTCAGTACTTC.

The V call is TRBV15, the J call TRBJ1-3; TRBD1 aligns across 9 bases. This CDR3 spans 12 amino acids. Germline-derived CDR1 and CDR2 are LNHNV and YYDKDF (reference sequence). The trim removed 8 bases at V and 6 bases at J, leaving 2 bases unmatched. Here the CDR3 DNA reads TGTGCCACCTCACAGGGGGCAAACACCATATATTTT. Translating it yields CATSQGANTIYF.

J is TRBJ2-5 and V is TRBV2; D is possibly TRBD1 (6 bases). Trimming cost V 3 bases and J 7 bases, with 18 bases left between them. The CDR3 has 15 amino acids. Germline V gene lookup returns CDR1 SNHLY and CDR2 FYNNEI. The CDR3 spells CASSELGQGSRTQYF. The CDR3 coding sequence is TGTGCCAGCAGTGAGTTGGGACAAGGTTCGCGGACCCAGTACTTC.